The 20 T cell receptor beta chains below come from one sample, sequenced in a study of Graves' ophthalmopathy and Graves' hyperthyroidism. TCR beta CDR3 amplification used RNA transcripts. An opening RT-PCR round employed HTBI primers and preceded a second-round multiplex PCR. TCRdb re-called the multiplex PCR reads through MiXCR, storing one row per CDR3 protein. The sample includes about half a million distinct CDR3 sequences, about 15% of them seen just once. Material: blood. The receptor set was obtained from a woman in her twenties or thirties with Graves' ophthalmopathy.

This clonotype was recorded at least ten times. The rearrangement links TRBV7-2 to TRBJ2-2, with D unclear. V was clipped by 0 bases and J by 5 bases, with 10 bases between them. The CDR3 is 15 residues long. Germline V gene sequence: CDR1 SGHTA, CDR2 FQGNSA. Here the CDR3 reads CASSLAPWPTGELFF. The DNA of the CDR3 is TGTGCCAGCAGCTTAGCGCCGTGGCCTACCGGGGAGCTGTTTTTT.

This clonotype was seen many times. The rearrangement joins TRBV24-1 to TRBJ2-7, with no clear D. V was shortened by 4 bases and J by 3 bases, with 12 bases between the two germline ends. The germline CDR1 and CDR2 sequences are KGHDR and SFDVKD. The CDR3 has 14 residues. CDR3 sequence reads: CATSDQHTNYEQYF. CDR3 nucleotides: TGTGCCACCAGTGACCAACATACAAACTACGAGCAGTACTTC.

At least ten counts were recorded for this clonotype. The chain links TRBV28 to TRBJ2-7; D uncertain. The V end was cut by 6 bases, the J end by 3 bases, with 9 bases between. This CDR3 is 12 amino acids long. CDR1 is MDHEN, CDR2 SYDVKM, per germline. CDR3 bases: TGTGCCAGCAGATTCCTAGGCTACGAGCAGTACTTC. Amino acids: CASRFLGYEQYF.

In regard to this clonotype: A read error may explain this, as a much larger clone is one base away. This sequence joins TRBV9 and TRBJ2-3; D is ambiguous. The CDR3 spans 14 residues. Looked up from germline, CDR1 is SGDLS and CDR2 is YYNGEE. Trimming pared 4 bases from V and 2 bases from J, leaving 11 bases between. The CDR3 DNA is TGTGCCAGCAGCCTCCGGGCCCACACAGATACGCAGTATTTT. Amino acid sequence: CASSLRAHTDTQYF.

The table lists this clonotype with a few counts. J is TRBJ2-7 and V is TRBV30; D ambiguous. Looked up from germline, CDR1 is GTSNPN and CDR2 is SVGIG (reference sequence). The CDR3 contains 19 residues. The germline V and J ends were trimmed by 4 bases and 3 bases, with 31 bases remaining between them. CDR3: CAWTRKQTYRNTSGYEQYF. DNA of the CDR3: TGTGCCTGGACCAGAAAGCAGACATACCGAAATACCTCTGGCTACGAGCAGTACTTC.

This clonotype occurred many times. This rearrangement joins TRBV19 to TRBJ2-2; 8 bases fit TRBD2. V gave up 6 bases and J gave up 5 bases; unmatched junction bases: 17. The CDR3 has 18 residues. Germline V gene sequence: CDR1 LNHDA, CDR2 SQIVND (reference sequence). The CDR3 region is CASSPWGQRGPRTGELFF. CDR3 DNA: TGTGCCAGTAGCCCATGGGGTCAGCGGGGGCCTCGGACCGGGGAGCTGTTTTTT.

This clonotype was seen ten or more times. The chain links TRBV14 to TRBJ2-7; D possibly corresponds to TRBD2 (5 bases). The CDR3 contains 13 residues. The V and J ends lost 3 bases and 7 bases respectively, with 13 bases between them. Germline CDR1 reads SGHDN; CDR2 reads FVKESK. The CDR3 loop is CASSHRGGQEQYF. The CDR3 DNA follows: TGTGCCAGCAGCCATAGAGGAGGCCAGGAGCAGTACTTC.

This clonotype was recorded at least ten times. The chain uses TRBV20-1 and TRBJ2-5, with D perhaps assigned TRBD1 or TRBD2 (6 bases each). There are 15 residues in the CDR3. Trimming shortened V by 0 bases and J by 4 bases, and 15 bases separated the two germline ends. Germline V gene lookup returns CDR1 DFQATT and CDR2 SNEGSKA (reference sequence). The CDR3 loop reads CSARDGGRARETQYF. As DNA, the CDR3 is TGCAGTGCTAGAGATGGGGGGCGCGCCAGAGAGACCCAGTACTTC.

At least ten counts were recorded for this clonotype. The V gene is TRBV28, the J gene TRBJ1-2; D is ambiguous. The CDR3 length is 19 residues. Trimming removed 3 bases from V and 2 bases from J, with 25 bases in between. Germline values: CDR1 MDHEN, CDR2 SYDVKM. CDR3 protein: CASSFFLGLTSPINYGYTF. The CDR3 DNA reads TGTGCCAGCAGTTTTTTCTTGGGGTTAACGTCACCAATCAACTATGGCTACACCTTC.

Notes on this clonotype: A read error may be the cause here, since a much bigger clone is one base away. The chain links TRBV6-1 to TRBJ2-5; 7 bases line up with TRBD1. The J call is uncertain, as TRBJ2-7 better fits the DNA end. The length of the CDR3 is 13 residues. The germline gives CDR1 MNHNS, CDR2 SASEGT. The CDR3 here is CAGRGGESYEQYF. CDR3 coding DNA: TGTGCCGGCAGAGGGGGCGAATCCTACGAGCAGTACTTC.

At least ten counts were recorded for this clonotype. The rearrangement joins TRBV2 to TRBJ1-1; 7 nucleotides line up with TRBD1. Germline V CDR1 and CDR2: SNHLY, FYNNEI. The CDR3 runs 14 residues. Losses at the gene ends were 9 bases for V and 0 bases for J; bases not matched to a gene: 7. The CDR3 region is CARGGGSLNTEAFF. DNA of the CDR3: TGTGCCAGAGGAGGGGGCTCCCTGAACACTGAAGCTTTCTTT.

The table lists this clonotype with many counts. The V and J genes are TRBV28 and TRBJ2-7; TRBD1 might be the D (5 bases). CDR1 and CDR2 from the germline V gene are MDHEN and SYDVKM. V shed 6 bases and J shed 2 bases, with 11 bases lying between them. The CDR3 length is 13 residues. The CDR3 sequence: CASSLPGTYEQYF. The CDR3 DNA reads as TGTGCCAGCAGCTTACCAGGGACCTACGAGCAGTACTTC.

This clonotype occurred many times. The CDR3 spells CASSFGGTDQETQYF. Written as DNA, the CDR3 is TGTGCCAGCAGCTTTGGGGGGACGGACCAAGAGACCCAGTACTTC. This rearrangement joins TRBV7-2 to TRBJ2-5; D possibly corresponds to TRBD2 (6 bases). This CDR3 has 15 residues. The V gene's germline CDR1 is SGHTA and CDR2 FQGNSA. Trimming shortened V by 3 bases and J by 0 bases, and 11 bases separated the two germline ends.

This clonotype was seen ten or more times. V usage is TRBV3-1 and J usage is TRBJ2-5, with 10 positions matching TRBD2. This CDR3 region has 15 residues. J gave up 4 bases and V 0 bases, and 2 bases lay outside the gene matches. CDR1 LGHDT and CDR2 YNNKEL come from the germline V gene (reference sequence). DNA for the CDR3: TGTGCCAGCAGCCAAGAGGCTAGCGGGGGAGAGACCCAGTACTTC. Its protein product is CASSQEASGGETQYF.

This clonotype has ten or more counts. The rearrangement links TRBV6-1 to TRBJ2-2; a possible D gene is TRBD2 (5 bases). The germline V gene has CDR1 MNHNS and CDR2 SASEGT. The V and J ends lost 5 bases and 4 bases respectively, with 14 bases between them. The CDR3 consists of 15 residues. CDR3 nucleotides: TGTGCCAGCAGTTTAGCGCCAACCCCCACCGGGGAGCTGTTTTTT. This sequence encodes CASSLAPTPTGELFF.

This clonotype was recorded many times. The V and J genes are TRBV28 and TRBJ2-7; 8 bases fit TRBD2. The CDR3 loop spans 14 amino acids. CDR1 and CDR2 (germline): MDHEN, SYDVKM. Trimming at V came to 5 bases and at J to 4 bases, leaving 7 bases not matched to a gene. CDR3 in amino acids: CASSHNRGGYEQYF. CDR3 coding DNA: TGTGCCAGCAGTCACAACCGGGGGGGTTACGAGCAGTACTTC. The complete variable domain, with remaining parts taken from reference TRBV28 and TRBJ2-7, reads DVKVTQSSRYLVKRTGEKVFLECVQDMDHENMFWYRQDPGLGLRLIYFSYDVKMKEKGDIPEGYSVSREKKERFSLILESASTNQTSMYLCASSHNRGGYEQYFGPGTRLTVT.

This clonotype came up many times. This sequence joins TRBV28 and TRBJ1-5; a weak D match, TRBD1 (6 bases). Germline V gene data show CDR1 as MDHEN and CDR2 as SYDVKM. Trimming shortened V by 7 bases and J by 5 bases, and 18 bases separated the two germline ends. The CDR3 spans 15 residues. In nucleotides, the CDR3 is TGTGCCAGCACCGTAGGACAGCGCGGGGATCAGCCCCAGCATTTT. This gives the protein CASTVGQRGDQPQHF.

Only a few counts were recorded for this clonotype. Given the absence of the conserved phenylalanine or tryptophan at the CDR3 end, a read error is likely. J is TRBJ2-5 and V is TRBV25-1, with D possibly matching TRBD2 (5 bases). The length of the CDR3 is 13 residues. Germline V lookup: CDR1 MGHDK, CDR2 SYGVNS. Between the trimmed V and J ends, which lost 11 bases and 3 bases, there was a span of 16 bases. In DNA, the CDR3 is TGTGCCGTCTCCCGTACGGAGGAAGAGACCCAGTACCTC. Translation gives CAVSRTEEETQYL.

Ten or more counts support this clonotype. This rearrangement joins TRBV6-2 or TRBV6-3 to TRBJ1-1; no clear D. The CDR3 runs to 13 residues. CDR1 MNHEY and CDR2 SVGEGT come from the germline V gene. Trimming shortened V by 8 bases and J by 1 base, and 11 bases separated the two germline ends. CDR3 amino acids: CASQDQENTEAFF. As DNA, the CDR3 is TGTGCCAGCCAAGACCAGGAGAACACTGAAGCTTTCTTT.

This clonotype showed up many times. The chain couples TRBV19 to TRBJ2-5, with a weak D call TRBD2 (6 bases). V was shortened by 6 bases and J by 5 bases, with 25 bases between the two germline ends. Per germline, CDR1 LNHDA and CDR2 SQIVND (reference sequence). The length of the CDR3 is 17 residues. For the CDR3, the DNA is TGTGCCAGTAGCCAACTAGCTTCACCCGAGGACGGGGAGACCCAGTACTTC. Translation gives CASSQLASPEDGETQYF.